This is a list of T cell receptor beta chains from one sample in a study of blood T cell repertoires in COVID-19. TCRdb keeps only in-frame clones here, not all; method: immunoSEQ multiplex PCR. Counted here are about 81,000 clones, 82% occurring once; the ten biggest clones make up approximately 7.3%. The sequencing input was peripheral blood. The receptors were sampled from a human donor in a cohort sampled during active COVID-19. Each CDR3 is given with its conserved first and last residue. The D gene is left open where the match is weak. Clone size appears in some rows only: once, few, many, or a class for an expanded clone.

d_gene	v_gene	j_gene	abundance	CDR3nt	CDR3aa
TRBD1	TRBV30	TRBJ1-2	NA	TGTGCCTGGAGTATCGGACAGGGGGTTAGAGATGGCTACACCTTC	CAWSIGQGVRDGYTF
NA	TRBV11-2	TRBJ2-7	NA	TGTGCCAGCAGCTTAGTGAGGAGTCCCCCCTACGAGCAGTACTTC	CASSLVRSPPYEQYF
NA	TRBV5-1	TRBJ2-1	NA	TGCGCCAGCAGCTTGTCTCAGGGTCTGGGCAATGAGCAGTTCTTC	CASSLSQGLGNEQFF
NA	TRBV3-1/TRBV3-2	TRBJ1-2	NA	TGTGCCAGCAGCCAAGTGCGGAATAACTATGGCTACACCTTC	CASSQVRNNYGYTF
NA	TRBV7-2	TRBJ1-6	once	TGTGCCAGCAGCAAAGACAGTCCAAGGAATTCACCCCTCCACTTT	CASSKDSPRNSPLHF
TRBD1	TRBV9	TRBJ2-7	NA	TGTGCCAGCAGCCTAGAAACCGGGACAGGGCTAAGGGAGCAGTACTTC	CASSLETGTGLREQYF
TRBD2	TRBV14	TRBJ2-7	NA	TGTGCCAGCAGATCTAGCGGGGGATCGGGGGAGCAGTACTTC	CASRSSGGSGEQYF
TRBD1	TRBV5-1	TRBJ2-7	NA	TGCGCCAGCAGCTTAGCAACAGGGGGCGGCGAGCAGTACTTC	CASSLATGGGEQYF
NA	TRBV30	TRBJ1-5	NA	TGTGCCTGGAGTACATCCGGCGGGGGGCTGGGGCAGCCCCAGCATTTT	CAWSTSGGGLGQPQHF
NA	TRBV12-3/TRBV12-4	TRBJ1-1	NA	TGTGCCTGCCACCGGGGGAACACTGAAGCTTTCTTT	CACHRGNTEAFF
NA	TRBV11-2	TRBJ2-7	NA	TGTGCCAGCAGTATCACAGGGACCTACGAGCAGTACTTC	CASSITGTYEQYF
NA	TRBV2	TRBJ2-3	NA	TGTGCCAGCAGTGAGGTGGGAGTCACAGATACGCAGTATTTT	CASSEVGVTDTQYF
TRBD1	TRBV19	TRBJ1-4	once	TGTGCCAGTAGTATAAACAGGGGTGAAAAACTGTTTTTT	CASSINRGEKLFF
TRBD1	TRBV23-1	TRBJ1-2	NA	TGCGCCAGCAGTCTGGAGGGGGCAGTTGACTATGGCTACACCTTC	CASSLEGAVDYGYTF
TRBD2	TRBV29-1	TRBJ2-7	NA	TGCAGCGTGGGGGGGGAGAGCGAGCAGTACTTC	CSVGGESEQYF
NA	TRBV7-9	TRBJ2-7	NA	TGTGCCAGCAGCTCTACGCCCCTGCAGTACTTC	CASSSTPLQYF
TRBD1	TRBV7-2	TRBJ1-1	NA	TGTGCCAGCAGCTGGAGGGGGCGGAACACTGAAGCTTTCTTT	CASSWRGRNTEAFF
TRBD2	TRBV29-1	TRBJ2-7	few	TGCAGCGTTGAGGGACTAGCGGGGGGAGAGCAGTACTTC	CSVEGLAGGEQYF
TRBD1	TRBV29-1	TRBJ1-5	NA	TGCAGCGTTAGACAGGGGGGTCAGCCCCAGCATTTT	CSVRQGGQPQHF
NA	TRBV27	TRBJ1-2	NA	TGTGCCAGCAATGAAACTCCAATTCCCGGGACAAATGGCTACACCTTC	CASNETPIPGTNGYTF
NA	TRBV24-1	TRBJ2-7	NA	TGTGCCACCAGTGATCGAAACAGGGGGAGGGTCTACGAGCAGTACTTC	CATSDRNRGRVYEQYF
NA	TRBV7-8	TRBJ1-2	NA	TGTGCCAGCAGCTTAGCGTGGAGAGTTGATGCTAACTATGGCTACACCTTC	CASSLAWRVDANYGYTF
TRBD2	TRBV7-6	TRBJ2-7	once	TGTGCCAGCAGCTCTCCCAATTTAGCGGGAAGCTCCTACGAGCAGTACTTC	CASSSPNLAGSSYEQYF
TRBD1	TRBV11-2	TRBJ2-7	NA	TGTGCCAGCAGACGACCGGGACAGGGGGGCTACGAGCAGTACTTC	CASRRPGQGGYEQYF
TRBD1	TRBV3-1/TRBV3-2	TRBJ1-4	once	TGTGCCAGCAGCCAAACCGACAGGGGTAATGAAAAACTGTTTTTT	CASSQTDRGNEKLFF
NA	TRBV27	TRBJ2-5	once	TGTGCCAGCAGTCCCCCGGGGAGGCGTGAGACCCAGTACTTC	CASSPPGRRETQYF
TRBD1	TRBV27	TRBJ2-4	NA	TGTGCCAGCAGTCCCGGGACAGGGAAAAACATTCAGTACTTC	CASSPGTGKNIQYF
TRBD1	TRBV25-1	TRBJ2-7	NA	TGTGCCAGCAGAAAAACAGGGGGCGAAGGCGGTTACGAGCAGTACTTC	CASRKTGGEGGYEQYF
TRBD1	TRBV3-1/TRBV3-2	TRBJ2-5	NA	TGTGCCAGCAGCCAAGAGACAGGGGGTCAAGAGACCCAGTACTTC	CASSQETGGQETQYF
TRBD1	TRBV4-1	TRBJ2-1	NA	TGCGCCAGCAGCCAAGGGGGACAGGGGAGGAATGAGCAGTTCTTC	CASSQGGQGRNEQFF
TRBD2	TRBV7-2	TRBJ2-1	NA	TGTGCCAGCAGCCTTCAAACTAGCGGGGGGGCCAGCTACAATGAGCAGTTCTTC	CASSLQTSGGASYNEQFF
TRBD1	TRBV27	TRBJ2-7	NA	TGTGCCAGCAGCCGACTCAGTCTGGACAGGGACGAGCAGTACTTC	CASSRLSLDRDEQYF
NA	TRBV6-5	TRBJ2-3	NA	TGTGCCAGCAGCGGGGATACGCAGTATTTT	CASSGDTQYF